This TCR beta chain was identified during a study of response to subunit inactivated influenza vaccine listed by TCRdb under 2018. Regarding the complete study: Deep quantitative profiling of the T cell receptor repertoire was used in the study to follow responses to a trivalent subunit inactivated influenza vaccine.

Here is what the overall study found, with its caveats: It was suggested by the authors that each seasonal influenza vaccination may recruit only a limited number of new T cells.

On this clonotype: Its recognized antigen is unknown. A much larger clone sits a single nucleotide away, making a read error possible.

Library preparation used RT-PCR. For sequencing, an Illumina HiSeq 2500 was employed. TCRdb applied fastp at Q25 and MiXCR to the public reads, then kept only in-frame beta chains. Here each entry gathers all rows of one CDR3 protein and keeps the most common genes and DNA. Recorded for this sample are approximately 170,000 distinct CDR3 sequences; under 15% of them occurred a single time. Clones ranked in the top ten supply approximately 24% of the sample. The CDR3 spans 14 residues, from the cysteine through the phenylalanine. This entry keeps only the CDR3 DNA: 42 bases, framed from base 1. From the germline V gene, CDR1 is MNHEY and CDR2 is SVGEGT. Deletion took 9 bases off V and 6 bases off J, with a span of 17 bases between the germline ends.

The chain was built from TRBV6-2 or TRBV6-3 and TRBJ2-2; matching of 7 bases hints at TRBD2 as the D gene. Sequencing used CD8+ T cells sorted from PBMCs, obtained roughly 5 days after vaccination. The sequence was obtained from a man between 45 and 60 years old who received an inactivated influenza vaccine. Donor details come from another sample of the same person, matched by shared clones. The DNA reads as follows: TGTGCCAGAGAGTGGGGGGGCGCGTCCGGGGAGCTGTTTTTT. This gives the protein CAREWGGASGELFF.